This is a list of T cell receptor beta chains from one sample in a study of cytomegalovirus exposure and HLA in healthy donors. Here immunoSEQ multiplex PCR was the method, and the copy in TCRdb shows in-frame clones only, minus some. The data show fewer than 200,000 clones, approximately 80% seen once. The sample comprised PBMCs. Receptors were obtained from a middle-aged woman in good health and CMV-seropositive. Each CDR3 is given with its conserved first and last residue. The order of the fields is D gene, J gene, clone size, V gene, CDR3 protein, CDR3 DNA. The D gene is left open where the match is weak. Rows may omit the clone size; those that give it use once, few, many or a size class.

>.|TRBJ2-1|.|TRBV5-1
CASSPTGSYNEQFF
TGCGCCAGCAGCCCAACAGGGTCCTACAATGAGCAGTTCTTC
>.|TRBJ2-2|.|TRBV18
CASSASPSGNGAGELFF
TGTGCCAGCTCAGCCTCTCCCTCAGGGAATGGTGCCGGGGAGCTGTTTTTT
>TRBD2|TRBJ2-4|.|TRBV18
CASSFGQAGTSGRNIQYF
TGTGCCAGCTCATTCGGACAGGCGGGGACTAGCGGGAGAAACATTCAGTACTTC
>.|TRBJ1-2|.|TRBV10-2
CASSEAGGNGYTF
TGCGCCAGCAGTGAGGCCGGGGGGAATGGCTACACCTTC
>.|TRBJ1-1|few|TRBV11-2
CASSLVASGFEAFF
TGTGCCAGCAGCTTAGTGGCTTCAGGGTTTGAAGCTTTCTTT
>.|TRBJ2-5|.|TRBV11-2
CASSLDSRRQETQYF
TGTGCCAGCAGCTTAGATTCACGGCGGCAAGAGACCCAGTACTTC
>.|TRBJ2-2|once|TRBV5-4
CASSSPLGDTGELFF
TGTGCCAGCAGCTCTCCCCTGGGAGACACCGGGGAGCTGTTTTTT
>TRBD2|TRBJ2-7|.|TRBV14
CASSPSGSSTSRQYF
TGTGCCAGCAGCCCTAGCGGGAGTAGTACGAGTCGGCAGTACTTC
>.|TRBJ1-4|.|TRBV7-9
CASSLRGGQATNEKLFF
TGTGCCAGCAGCTTGAGGGGGGGGCAGGCAACTAATGAAAAACTGTTTTTT
>TRBD2|TRBJ2-3|once|TRBV7-2
CASSLGGSGRGLTDTQYF
TGTGCCAGCAGCTTAGGGGGTAGCGGGAGAGGTCTGACAGATACGCAGTATTTT
>.|TRBJ2-7|.|TRBV7-2
CASSLAEGSIKQYF
TGTGCCAGCAGCTTAGCGGAGGGGTCTATAAAGCAGTACTTC
>.|TRBJ2-3|.|TRBV6-1
CASGFGLLSTDTQYF
TGTGCCAGCGGATTTGGACTTCTTAGCACAGATACGCAGTATTTT
>.|TRBJ1-2|.|TRBV9
CASTSGREGYTF
TGTGCCAGTACGTCAGGGCGGGAGGGCTACACCTTC
>TRBD1|TRBJ2-7|.|TRBV6-6
CASSFWDSTYEQYF
TGTGCCAGCAGTTTCTGGGACAGCACCTACGAGCAGTACTTC
>TRBD2|TRBJ2-3|.|TRBV30
CAWSGASGYTDTQYF
TGTGCCTGGAGTGGGGCTAGCGGATATACAGATACGCAGTATTTT